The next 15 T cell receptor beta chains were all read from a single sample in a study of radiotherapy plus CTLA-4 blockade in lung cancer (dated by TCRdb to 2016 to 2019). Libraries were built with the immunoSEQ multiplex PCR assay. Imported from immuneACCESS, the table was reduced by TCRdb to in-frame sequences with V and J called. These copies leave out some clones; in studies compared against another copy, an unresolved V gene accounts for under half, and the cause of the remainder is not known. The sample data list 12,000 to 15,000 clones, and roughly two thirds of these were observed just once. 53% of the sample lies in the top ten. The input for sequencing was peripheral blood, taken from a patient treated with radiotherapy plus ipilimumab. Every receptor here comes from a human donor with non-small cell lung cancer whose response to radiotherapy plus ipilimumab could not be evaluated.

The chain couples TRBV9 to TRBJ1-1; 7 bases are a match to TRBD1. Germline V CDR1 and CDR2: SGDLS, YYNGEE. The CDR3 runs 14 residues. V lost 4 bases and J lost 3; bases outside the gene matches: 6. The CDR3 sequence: CASSPRDSHTEAFF. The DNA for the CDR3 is TGTGCCAGCAGCCCGCGGGACAGCCACACTGAAGCTTTCTTT. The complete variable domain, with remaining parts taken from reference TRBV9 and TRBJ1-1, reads DSGVTQTPKHLITATGQRVTLRCSPRSGDLSVYWYQQSLDQGLQFLIQYYNGEERAKGNILERFSAQQFPDLHSELNLSSLELGDSALYFCASSPRDSHTEAFFGQGTRLTVV.

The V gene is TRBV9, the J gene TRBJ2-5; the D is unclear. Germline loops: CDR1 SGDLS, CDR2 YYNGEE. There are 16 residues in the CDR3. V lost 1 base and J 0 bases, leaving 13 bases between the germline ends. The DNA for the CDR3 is TGTGCCAGCAGCGTATACTCCCGGCGGAACCAAGAGACCCAGTACTTC. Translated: CASSVYSRRNQETQYF.

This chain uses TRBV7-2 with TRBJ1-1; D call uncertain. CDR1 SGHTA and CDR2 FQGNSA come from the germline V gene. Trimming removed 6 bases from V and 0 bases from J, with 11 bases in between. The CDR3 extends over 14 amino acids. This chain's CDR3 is CASRNGQLNTEAFF. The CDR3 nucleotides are TGTGCCAGCAGAAATGGGCAATTGAACACTGAAGCTTTCTTT.

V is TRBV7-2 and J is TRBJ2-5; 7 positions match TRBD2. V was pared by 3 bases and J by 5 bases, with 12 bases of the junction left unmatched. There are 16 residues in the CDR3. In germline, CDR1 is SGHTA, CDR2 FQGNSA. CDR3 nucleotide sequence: TGTGCCAGCAGCTTTTTCTCGAGCGGGGTTGCGGAGACCCAGTACTTC. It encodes CASSFFSSGVAETQYF. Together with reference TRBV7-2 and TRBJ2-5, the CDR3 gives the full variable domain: GAGVSQSPSNKVTEKGKDVELRCDPISGHTALYWYRQSLGQGLEFLIYFQGNSAPDKSGLPSDRFSAERTGGSVSTLTIQRTQQEDSAVYLCASSFFSSGVAETQYFGPGTRLLVL.

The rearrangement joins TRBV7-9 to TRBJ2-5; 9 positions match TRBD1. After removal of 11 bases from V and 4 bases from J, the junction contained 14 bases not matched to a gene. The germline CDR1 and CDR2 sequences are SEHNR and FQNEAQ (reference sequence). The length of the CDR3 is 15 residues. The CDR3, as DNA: TGTGCCGGGGAACGAGTACAGGGGGCGCGAGAGACCCAGTACTTC. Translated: CAGERVQGARETQYF.

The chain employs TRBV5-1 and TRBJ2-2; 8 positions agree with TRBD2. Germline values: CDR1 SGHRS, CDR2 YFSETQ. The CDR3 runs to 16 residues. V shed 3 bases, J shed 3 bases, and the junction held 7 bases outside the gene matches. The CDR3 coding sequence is TGCGCCAGCAGCTCTCCCTCGCGGGGGGACACCGGGGAGCTGTTTTTT. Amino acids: CASSSPSRGDTGELFF.

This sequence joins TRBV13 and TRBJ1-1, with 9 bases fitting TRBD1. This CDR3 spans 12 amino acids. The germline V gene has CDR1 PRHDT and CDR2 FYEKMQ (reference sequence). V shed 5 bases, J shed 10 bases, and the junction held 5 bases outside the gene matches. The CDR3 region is CASSKDRGLAFF. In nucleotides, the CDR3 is TGTGCCAGCAGCAAGGACAGGGGTCTAGCTTTCTTT.

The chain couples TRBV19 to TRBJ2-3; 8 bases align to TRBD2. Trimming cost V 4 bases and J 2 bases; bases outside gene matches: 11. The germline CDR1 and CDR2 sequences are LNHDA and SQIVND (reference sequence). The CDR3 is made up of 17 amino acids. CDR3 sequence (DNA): TGTGCCAGTAGTACGACTGGTAGCGGGGTCCTCACAGATACGCAGTATTTT. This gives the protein CASSTTGSGVLTDTQYF.

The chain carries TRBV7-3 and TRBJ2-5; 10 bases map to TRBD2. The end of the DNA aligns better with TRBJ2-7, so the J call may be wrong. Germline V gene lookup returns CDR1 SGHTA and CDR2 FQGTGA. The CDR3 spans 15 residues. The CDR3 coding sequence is TGTGCCAGCAGTGGTAGCGGGGGGAGCTCCTACGAGCAGTACTTC. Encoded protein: CASSGSGGSSYEQYF.

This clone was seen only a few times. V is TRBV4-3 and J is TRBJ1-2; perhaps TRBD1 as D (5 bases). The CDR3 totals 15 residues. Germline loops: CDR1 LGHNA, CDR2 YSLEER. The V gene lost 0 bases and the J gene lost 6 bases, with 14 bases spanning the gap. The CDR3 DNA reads TGCGCCAGCAGCCAAGATGAGCAGGGATTCAATGGCTACACCTTC. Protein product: CASSQDEQGFNGYTF.

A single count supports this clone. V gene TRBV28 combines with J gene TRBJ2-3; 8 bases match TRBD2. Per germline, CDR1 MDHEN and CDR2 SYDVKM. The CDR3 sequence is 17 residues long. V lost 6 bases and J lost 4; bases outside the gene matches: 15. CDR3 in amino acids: CASRTHGLRGGSDTQYF. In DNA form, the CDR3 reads TGTGCCAGCAGAACACACGGACTCCGCGGGGGGTCAGATACGCAGTATTTT.

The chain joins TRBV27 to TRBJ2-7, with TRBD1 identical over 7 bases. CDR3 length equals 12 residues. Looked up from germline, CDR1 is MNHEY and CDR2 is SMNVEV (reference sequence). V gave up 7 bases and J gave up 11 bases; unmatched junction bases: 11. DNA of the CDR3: TGTGCCAGCACCATTATCAGGACAGGTGAGTACTTC. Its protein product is CASTIIRTGEYF.

In DNA, the CDR3 is TGTGCCAGCAGTGTGCGGCGGGGGGGCCAGACCCAGTACTTC. It specifies CASSVRRGGQTQYF. V gene TRBV2 combines with J gene TRBJ2-5; 9 bases fit TRBD2. V dropped 4 bases and J dropped 6; count of bases not matched to a gene: 6. CDR1 SNHLY and CDR2 FYNNEI come from the germline V gene. This CDR3 comprises 14 residues.

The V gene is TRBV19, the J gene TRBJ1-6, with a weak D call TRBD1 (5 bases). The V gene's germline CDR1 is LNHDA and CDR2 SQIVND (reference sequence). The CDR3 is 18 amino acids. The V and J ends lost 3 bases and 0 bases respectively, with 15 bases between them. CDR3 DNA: TGTGCCAGTAGTATTCTGGCAGGGATGAGCTCCTATAATTCACCCCTCCACTTT. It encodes CASSILAGMSSYNSPLHF.

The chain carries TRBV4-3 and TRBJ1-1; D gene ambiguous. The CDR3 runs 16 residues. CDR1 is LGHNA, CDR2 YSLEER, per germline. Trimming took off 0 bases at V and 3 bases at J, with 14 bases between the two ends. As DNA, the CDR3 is TGCGCCAGCAGCCAAGAATATCCTCTCGAGTACACTGAAGCTTTCTTT. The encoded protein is CASSQEYPLEYTEAFF.